The rows below give T cell receptor beta chains drawn from one sample of a study of T cells after yellow fever vaccination. TCRdb reanalysed the 5' RACE reads using MiXCR and keeps one entry per CDR3 protein. The table has about 63,000 distinct CDR3 sequences, 6.5% to 9% seen once; the top ten hold 30% to 45%. Sequencing used CD8+ T cells sorted from PBMCs, obtained 15 days after the yellow fever booster vaccination. The receptors originated from a man aged 25 to 45 who received the YFV17D yellow fever vaccine. Each CDR3 is given with its conserved first and last residue. Fields, in order: clone size, V gene, D gene, J gene, CDR3 DNA, CDR3 protein. A D gene is named only where the DNA matches it firmly. Rows give clone size only sometimes, using once, few, many, or a class for an expanded clone.

>many|TRBV5-4|-|TRBJ2-7
TGTGCCAGCAGCACCGGGGAGTCCTACGAGCAGTACTTC
CASSTGESYEQYF
>many|TRBV6-5|TRBD1|TRBJ2-1
TGTGCCAGCGGAACAGGGGATGAGCAGTTCTTC
CASGTGDEQFF
>many|TRBV4-2|-|TRBJ2-7
TGTGCCAGCAGCCAGGGTGCCGAGCAGTACTTC
CASSQGAEQYF
>many|TRBV6-5|-|TRBJ2-1
TGTGCCAGCAGTTTCAGGGGGGACAATGAGCAGTTCTTC
CASSFRGDNEQFF
>many|TRBV4-3|TRBD2|TRBJ2-7
TGCGCCAGCAGCCTACGTAGACTAGCGGGAGCCGAGCAGTACTTC
CASSLRRLAGAEQYF
>many|TRBV3-1|-|TRBJ2-2
TGTGCCAGCAGCCAGGGTACCGGGGAGCTGTTTTTT
CASSQGTGELFF
>few|TRBV29-1|TRBD1|TRBJ2-7
TGCAGCGTTGAAGAGGCAGGGGGCGGAGGGGTGGGCTACGAGCAGTACTTC
CSVEEAGGGGVGYEQYF
>many|TRBV4-3|-|TRBJ2-6
TGCGCCAGCAGCCAAGCTTCACAGGGTACCTCTGGGGCCAACGTCCTGACTTTC
CASSQASQGTSGANVLTF
>many|TRBV12-3/TRBV12-4|-|TRBJ2-5
TGTGCCAGCAGTTTTGGGAACCAAGAGACCCAGTACTTC
CASSFGNQETQYF
>many|TRBV6-5|-|TRBJ2-2
TGTGCCAGCATAGCAGGGCCCGGGGAGCTGTTTTTT
CASIAGPGELFF
>many|TRBV12-3/TRBV12-4|-|TRBJ1-1
TGTGCCAGCAGTCCCGGACCGGCCACTGAAGCTTTCTTT
CASSPGPATEAFF
>many|TRBV3-1|-|TRBJ2-2
TGTGCCAGCAGCCAAGATCGACAAGGCACCGGGGAGCTGTTTTTT
CASSQDRQGTGELFF
>few|TRBV5-1|TRBD2|TRBJ2-7
TGCGCCAGCCAGCGGGGAAACGGGTCCTACGAGCAGTACTTC
CASQRGNGSYEQYF
>many|TRBV28|-|TRBJ1-1
TGTGCCAGCAGACCGGCCGGAATGAACACTGAAGCTTTCTTT
CASRPAGMNTEAFF
>many|TRBV6-5|-|TRBJ2-2
TGTGCCAGCAGGGCCTGGGGGGAAACCGGGGAGCTGTTTTTT
CASRAWGETGELFF
>many|TRBV4-3|-|TRBJ2-2
TGCGCCAGCAGCCAATTTGTCGGGAACACCGGGGAGCTGTTTTTT
CASSQFVGNTGELFF
>many|TRBV27|-|TRBJ2-3
TGTGCCAGCAGTTTCCGGGAGACAGATACGCAGTATTTT
CASSFRETDTQYF
>few|TRBV7-6|-|TRBJ2-1
TGTGCCAGCAGCGAGTGGGGGGAGGCCAACAATGAGCAGTTCTTC
CASSEWGEANNEQFF
>many|TRBV7-9|TRBD1|TRBJ2-3
TGTGCCAGCAGCCCCCGACAGGGATCCAGGGATACGCAGTATTTT
CASSPRQGSRDTQYF
>many|TRBV7-2|-|TRBJ2-1
TGTGCCAGCAGGCAGATCAATGAGCAGTTCTTC
CASRQINEQFF
>many|TRBV28|TRBD1|TRBJ2-7
TGTGCCAGCAGGGCAGGGGGCATCGAGCAGTACTTC
CASRAGGIEQYF
>many|TRBV29-1|TRBD1|TRBJ2-2
TGCAGCGTAGCGACCGGGACAGGGATTACCGGGGAGCTGTTTTTT
CSVATGTGITGELFF
>many|TRBV5-1|TRBD2|TRBJ2-2
TGCGCCAGCAGCCCCCCTTCTAGCGGGAGCGGTACCGGGGAGCTGTTTTTT
CASSPPSSGSGTGELFF
>many|TRBV9|TRBD2|TRBJ2-7
TGTGCCAGCAGCGTAGGCGCCGGACTAGCGGATTTTACCTACGAGCAGTACTTC
CASSVGAGLADFTYEQYF
>few|TRBV5-1|TRBD2|TRBJ2-7
TGCGCCAGCAGCTCCGGACTAGCGGGAGGTTACGAGCAGTACTTC
CASSSGLAGGYEQYF
>many|TRBV19|-|TRBJ2-1
TGTGCCAGTAGTATAGACTCCCGTTACTACAATGAGCAGTTCTTC
CASSIDSRYYNEQFF
>many|TRBV6-5|-|TRBJ2-7
TGTGCCAGCAGTTACTTGGGGGAATCCTACGAGCAGTACTTC
CASSYLGESYEQYF
>many|TRBV7-9|TRBD1|TRBJ2-5
TGTGCCAGCAGCTTGGGACAGGGCCTGAAAGAGACCCAGTACTTC
CASSLGQGLKETQYF
>many|TRBV12-3/TRBV12-4|-|TRBJ1-1
TGTGCCAGCAGTTTGGGGGGGAAAGCTGAAGCTTTCTTT
CASSLGGKAEAFF
>many|TRBV7-2|-|TRBJ1-1
TGTGCCAGCAGCTCCAGGGCGGCCGGTGAAGCTTTCTTT
CASSSRAAGEAFF
>many|TRBV19|TRBD1|TRBJ1-2
TGTGCCAGTAGTCCCCCGGGACAGGGATTCTATGGCTACACCTTC
CASSPPGQGFYGYTF
>many|TRBV5-5|-|TRBJ2-2
TGTGCCAGCAGGATGACGGCCACTTTCGGGAACACCGGGGAGCTGTTTTTT
CASRMTATFGNTGELFF
>many|TRBV28|-|TRBJ1-2
TGTGCCAGCACTTGGCGGGGGCTGGTATGGCGTTATGGCTACACCTTC
CASTWRGLVWRYGYTF
>-|TRBV20-1|-|TRBJ1-3
TGCAGTGCTAGAGCACCTACCCGAAACACCATATATTTT
CSARAPTRNTIYF
>-|TRBV27|-|TRBJ2-3
TGTGCCACCCAAGGAGGGACAGATACGCAGTATTTT
CATQGGTDTQYF
>many|TRBV5-1|-|TRBJ2-1
TGCGCCAGCAGCCCGCCCGGCGAGGCCGAGCAGTTCTTC
CASSPPGEAEQFF
>many|TRBV7-6|-|TRBJ2-1
TGTGCCAGCAGCCCCCGGGCACCGAGCTCCTACAATGAGCAGTTCTTC
CASSPRAPSSYNEQFF
>many|TRBV30|-|TRBJ2-1
TGTGCCTGGGACAGGATCTACAATGAGCAGTTCTTC
CAWDRIYNEQFF
>-|TRBV5-1|TRBD1|TRBJ1-2
TGCGCCAGCAGCCCGGGCGACAGGGGGCTTTTCTATGGCTACACCTTC
CASSPGDRGLFYGYTF
>many|TRBV4-3|-|TRBJ1-5
TGCGCCAGCAGCCACCTTTGGGCGGGTGGCAATCAGCCCCAGCATTTT
CASSHLWAGGNQPQHF
>many|TRBV20-1|TRBD2|TRBJ2-1
TGCAGTGCTAGAGGTCTAGCGGGAGAGATTGAGCAGTTCTTC
CSARGLAGEIEQFF
>many|TRBV27|-|TRBJ2-5
TGTGCCAGCAGTTTAAATGGGGGCACGGAGACCCAGTACTTC
CASSLNGGTETQYF
>many|TRBV6-2/TRBV6-3|-|TRBJ2-3
TGTGCCAGCAGTTCAGTACAGGGCGTGTATATGCAGTATTTT
CASSSVQGVYMQYF
>many|TRBV6-5|TRBD2|TRBJ2-3
TGTGCCAGCAGCGCGAGTCCGGGACTAGGCACAGATACGCAGTATTTT
CASSASPGLGTDTQYF
>many|TRBV20-1|TRBD1|TRBJ1-2
TGCAGTGCTGAGTCAGGGGGCGGGTATGGCTACACCTTC
CSAESGGGYGYTF